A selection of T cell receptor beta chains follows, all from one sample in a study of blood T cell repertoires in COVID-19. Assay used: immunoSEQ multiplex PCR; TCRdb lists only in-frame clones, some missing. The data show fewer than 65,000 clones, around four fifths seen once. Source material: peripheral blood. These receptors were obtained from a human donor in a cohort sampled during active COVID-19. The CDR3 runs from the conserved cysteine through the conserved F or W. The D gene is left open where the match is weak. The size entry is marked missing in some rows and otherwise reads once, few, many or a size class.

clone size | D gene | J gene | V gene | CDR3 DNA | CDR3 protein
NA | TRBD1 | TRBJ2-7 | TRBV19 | TGTGCCAGTAGTATCCAGAACAGGGGCTACGAGCAGTACTTC | CASSIQNRGYEQYF
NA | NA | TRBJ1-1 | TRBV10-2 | TGCGCCAGCAGAGGACTCGAGAACACTGAAGCTTTCTTT | CASRGLENTEAFF
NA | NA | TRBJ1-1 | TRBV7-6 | TGTGCCAGCAGCTTAGTCTTGAACACTGAAGCTTTCTTT | CASSLVLNTEAFF
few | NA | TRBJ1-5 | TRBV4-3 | TGCGCCAGCAGCCAAGATTCCCTCGCGGGCAATCAGCCCCAGCATTTT | CASSQDSLAGNQPQHF
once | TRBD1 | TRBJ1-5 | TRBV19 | TGTGCCAGTAGCCGGACAGGGGGCGAACCCCAGCATTTT | CASSRTGGEPQHF
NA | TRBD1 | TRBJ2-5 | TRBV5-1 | TGCGCCAGCAGCTTGGGGCGGACAGGGGGGAGAGAGACCCAGTACTTC | CASSLGRTGGRETQYF
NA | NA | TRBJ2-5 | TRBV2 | TGTGCCAGCCAGACTAGTAGGGAGACCCAGTACTTC | CASQTSRETQYF
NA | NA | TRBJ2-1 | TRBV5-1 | TGCGCCAGCAGCTTGGAGGCTGGGCGGGTCAATGAGCAGTTCTTC | CASSLEAGRVNEQFF
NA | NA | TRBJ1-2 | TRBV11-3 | TGTGCCAGCAGCATCTCAGGGTCTGGCTACACCTTC | CASSISGSGYTF
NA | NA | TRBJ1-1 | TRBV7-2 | TGTGCCAGCGGACGGGAAAGGAACACTGAAGCTTTCTTT | CASGRERNTEAFF